This TCR beta chain comes out of a study of T cell changes during pregnancy in multiple sclerosis. This clone was seen only once. Profiling relied on immunoSEQ multiplex PCR, and the TCRdb table lists in-frame clones only, not all of them. Of about 45,000 clones in the sample, about 96% were seen once. CDR3 length: 15 amino acids. Trimming left V 3 bases short and J 2 bases short, with 14 bases between. The sequences come from peripheral blood, collected in the second trimester of pregnancy. The V and J genes are TRBV23-1 and TRBJ2-7, with a tentative D call TRBD1 (7 bases). TRBV23-1 qualifies as an ORF whose function is uncertain. The clonotype was recovered from a female donor with multiple sclerosis, enrolled in a pregnancy study. In DNA, the CDR3 is TGCGCCAGCAGTCAGCGGGGACAGATCCCCTACGAGCAGTACTTC. It specifies CASSQRGQIPYEQYF.